Below are 15 T cell receptor beta chains sequenced from a single sample in a study of identical twins. TCRdb reanalysed the 5' RACE reads using MiXCR and keeps one entry per CDR3 protein. The sample lists about 730,000 distinct CDR3 sequences; approximately 21% were seen once. The same data also went into a second study, on T cells expressing NK-cell markers.

The sample comprised PBMCs. The receptors originated from a young woman in good health.

A few counts support this clonotype. The rearrangement links TRBV5-1 to TRBJ1-1; D not resolved. This CDR3 has 13 amino acids. CDR1 and CDR2 from the germline V gene are SGHRS and YFSETQ. V dropped 3 bases and J dropped 5 bases, with 11 bases sitting between them. The CDR3: CASSSYSETEAFF. The CDR3 coding sequence is TGCGCCAGCAGCTCGTATTCGGAAACTGAAGCTTTCTTT.

This clonotype was seen a single time. This chain connects TRBV5-1 to TRBJ2-5; D gene ambiguous. Germline V gives CDR1 SGHRS, CDR2 YFSETQ. The CDR3 has 12 residues. Trimming removed 0 bases at V and 5 bases at J, with 5 bases between. In nucleotides, the CDR3 is TGCGCCAGCAGCTTGGAGGCGGAGACCCAGTACTTC. It translates to CASSLEAETQYF.

This clonotype was detected a few times. This sequence joins TRBV6-1 and TRBJ2-7, with TRBD1 identical over 9 bases. The length of the CDR3 is 16 residues. Unmatched junction bases numbered 12, after V lost 5 bases and J lost 4 bases. The V gene's germline CDR1 is MNHNS and CDR2 SASEGT. The CDR3 is CASSLPRGTGRYEQYF. The CDR3, as DNA: TGTGCCAGCAGTCTTCCTAGGGGGACAGGGAGGTACGAGCAGTACTTC.

This clonotype has a handful of counts. The chain combines TRBV5-4 with TRBJ2-3; 10 bases align to TRBD2. The CDR3 has 15 amino acids. Germline V gives CDR1 SGHNT, CDR2 YYREEE (reference sequence). V shed 5 bases, J shed 2 bases, and the junction held 5 bases outside the gene matches. This chain's CDR3 is CASRNLAGDTDTQYF. Written as DNA, the CDR3 is TGTGCCAGCAGGAATCTAGCGGGGGACACAGATACGCAGTATTTT. The full variable domain, its missing parts supplied by reference TRBV5-4 and TRBJ2-3, is ETGVTQSPTHLIKTRGQQVTLRCSSQSGHNTVSWYQQALGQGPQFIFQYYREEENGRGNFPPRFSGLQFPNYSSELNVNALELDDSALYLCASRNLAGDTDTQYFGPGTRLTVL.

The chain couples TRBV20-1 to TRBJ2-1; TRBD2 agrees at 12 bases. The CDR3 length is 16 residues. Trimming removed 4 bases from V and 3 bases from J; junction bases left unmatched: 7. Germline CDR1 DFQATT, CDR2 SNEGSKA (reference sequence). CDR3 protein: CSANKASGRVYNEQFF. CDR3 DNA: TGCAGTGCTAATAAAGCTAGCGGGAGGGTCTACAATGAGCAGTTCTTC.

In its sample, this clonotype was seen a few times. The chain links TRBV24-1 to TRBJ2-2; TRBD2 matches 9 bases. The CDR3 loop spans 16 amino acids. CDR1 is KGHDR, CDR2 SFDVKD, per germline. The V segment lost 2 bases and the J segment 8 bases; nucleotides outside the gene matches: 8. In DNA form, the CDR3 reads TGTGCCACCAGTGATTATAATAGCGGGAGCAGTGGGGAGCTGTTTTTT. Translated, it gives CATSDYNSGSSGELFF.

This chain joins TRBV11-2 and TRBJ2-7; 8 bases match TRBD1. From germline, CDR1 is SGHAT and CDR2 FQNNGV. The junction had 5 bases not matched to a gene; V was cut back by 6 bases and J by 1 base. This CDR3 region has 14 residues. The CDR3 reads CASSQGAYSYEQYF. CDR3 sequence (DNA): TGTGCCAGCAGTCAGGGGGCCTATTCCTACGAGCAGTACTTC.

This clonotype has only a few counts. The V gene is TRBV15, the J gene TRBJ1-2; D might be TRBD1 (5 bases). This CDR3 is built from 15 residues. V lost 1 base and J lost 7, with 16 bases in between. Germline V gene lookup returns CDR1 LNHNV and CDR2 YYDKDF (reference sequence). The CDR3 reads CATSRVGREEGGYTF. CDR3 in DNA: TGTGCCACCAGCAGAGTTGGCAGGGAGGAAGGTGGCTACACCTTC.

This clonotype was observed a few times. The chain has TRBV3-1 and TRBJ2-5; possible D gene TRBD2, 5 bases. Trimming stripped 1 base from V and 4 bases from J, with 7 bases between. The germline CDR1 and CDR2 sequences are LGHDT and YNNKEL (reference sequence). The CDR3 loop spans 13 amino acids. Here the CDR3 DNA reads TGTGCCAGCAGCCAAGGGGCGGGAGAGACCCAGTACTTC. It translates to CASSQGAGETQYF.

The V gene is TRBV27, the J gene TRBJ1-5, with 10 bases fitting TRBD1. CDR1 MNHEY and CDR2 SMNVEV come from the germline V gene (reference sequence). The CDR3 is 15 residues long. The V gene end was trimmed by 2 bases and the J gene end by 7 bases; junction bases not matched to a gene: 5. In DNA, the CDR3 is TGTGCCAGCAGTTTAGGGACAGGGGCCCTCCAGCCCCAGCATTTT. The encoded protein is CASSLGTGALQPQHF.

This clonotype was seen only a few times. The rearrangement links TRBV3-1 to TRBJ2-1; D tentatively fits TRBD1 or TRBD2 (5 bases each). CDR3 size: 15 residues. Trimming took off 8 bases at V and 7 bases at J, with 21 bases between the two ends. The germline gives CDR1 LGHDT, CDR2 YNNKEL (reference sequence). The CDR3 spells CASGETPGPSNEQFF. The DNA of the CDR3 is TGTGCCAGCGGGGAAACTCCGGGACCATCGAATGAGCAGTTCTTC.

This clonotype appeared many times. V usage is TRBV6-5 and J usage is TRBJ1-6; possibly TRBD1 for D (6 bases). V shed 2 bases and J shed 7 bases, with 9 bases lying between them. Looked up from germline, CDR1 is MNHEY and CDR2 is SVGAGI. The CDR3 totals 14 residues. CDR3 sequence (DNA): TGTGCCAGCAGTTACAACAGGGACAATTCACCCCTCCACTTT. This translates into CASSYNRDNSPLHF.

This clonotype was detected ten times or more. The chain has TRBV7-9 and TRBJ2-7; D might be TRBD1 (6 bases). CDR1 and CDR2 (germline): SEHNR, FQNEAQ (reference sequence). The germline V and J ends were trimmed by 10 bases and 0 bases, with 13 bases remaining between them. This CDR3 contains 13 residues. CDR3 in DNA: TGTGCCACCAGGGGAGCATTCTCCTACGAGCAGTACTTC. This sequence encodes CATRGAFSYEQYF.

This rearrangement joins TRBV29-1 to TRBJ2-7; D gene unclear. This CDR3 has 12 residues. The V end was cut by 6 bases, the J end by 2 bases, with 11 bases between. Germline loops: CDR1 SQVTM, CDR2 ANQGSEA. The CDR3 nucleotides read TGCAGCGTCGGGTATGGGGCCTACGAGCAGTACTTC. This codes for CSVGYGAYEQYF.

V is TRBV5-1 and J is TRBJ2-1, with unresolved D. Looked up from germline, CDR1 is SGHRS and CDR2 is YFSETQ. The CDR3 extends over 15 amino acids. V lost 0 bases and J lost 2, with 9 bases in between. Written as DNA, the CDR3 is TGCGCCAGCAGCTTGGGGTTAGAGGCCTACAATGAGCAGTTCTTC. It specifies CASSLGLEAYNEQFF.